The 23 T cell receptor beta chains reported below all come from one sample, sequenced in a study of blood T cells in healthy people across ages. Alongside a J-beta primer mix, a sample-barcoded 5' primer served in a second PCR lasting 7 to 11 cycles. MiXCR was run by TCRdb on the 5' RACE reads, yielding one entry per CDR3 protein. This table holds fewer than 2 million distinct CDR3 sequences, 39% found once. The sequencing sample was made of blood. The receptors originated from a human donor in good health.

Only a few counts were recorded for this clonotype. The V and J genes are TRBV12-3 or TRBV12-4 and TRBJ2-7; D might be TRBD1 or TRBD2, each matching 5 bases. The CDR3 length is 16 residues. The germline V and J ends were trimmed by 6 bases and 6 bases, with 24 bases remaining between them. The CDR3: CASSPGSLTRGIEQYF. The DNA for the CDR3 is TGTGCCAGCAGCCCAGGCAGCCTCACCCGGGGCATCGAGCAGTACTTC.

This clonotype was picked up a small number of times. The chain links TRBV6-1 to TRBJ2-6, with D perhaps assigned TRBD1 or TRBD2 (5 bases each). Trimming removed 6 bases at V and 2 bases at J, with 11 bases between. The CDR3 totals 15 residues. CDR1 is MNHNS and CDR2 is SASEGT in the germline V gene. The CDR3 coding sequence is TGTGCCAGCAGCGGGGCTTTAACTGGGGCCAACGTCCTGACTTTC. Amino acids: CASSGALTGANVLTF.

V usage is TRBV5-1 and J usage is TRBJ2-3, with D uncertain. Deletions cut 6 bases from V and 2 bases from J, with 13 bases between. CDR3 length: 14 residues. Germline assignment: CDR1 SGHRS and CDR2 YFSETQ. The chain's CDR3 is CASTARPLTDTQYF. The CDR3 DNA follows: TGCGCCAGCACGGCTAGGCCCCTCACAGATACGCAGTATTTT.

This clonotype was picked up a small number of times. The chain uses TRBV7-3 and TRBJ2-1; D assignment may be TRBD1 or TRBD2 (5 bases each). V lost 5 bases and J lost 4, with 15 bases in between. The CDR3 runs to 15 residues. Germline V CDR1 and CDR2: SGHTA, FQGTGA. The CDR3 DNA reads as TGTGCCAGCAGCCCCCCCGGGACGGCATACAATGAGCAGTTCTTC. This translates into CASSPPGTAYNEQFF. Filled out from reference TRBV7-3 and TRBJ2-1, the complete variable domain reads GAGVSQTPSNKVTEKGKYVELRCDPISGHTALYWYRQSLGQGPEFLIYFQGTGAADDSGLPNDRFFAVRPEGSVSTLKIQRTERGDSAVYLCASSPPGTAYNEQFFGPGTRLTVL.

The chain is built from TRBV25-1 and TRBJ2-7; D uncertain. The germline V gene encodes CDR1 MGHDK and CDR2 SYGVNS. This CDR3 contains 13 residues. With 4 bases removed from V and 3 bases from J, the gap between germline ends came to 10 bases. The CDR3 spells CASSGPWGYEQYF. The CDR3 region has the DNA TGTGCCAGCAGTGGCCCCTGGGGCTACGAGCAGTACTTC.

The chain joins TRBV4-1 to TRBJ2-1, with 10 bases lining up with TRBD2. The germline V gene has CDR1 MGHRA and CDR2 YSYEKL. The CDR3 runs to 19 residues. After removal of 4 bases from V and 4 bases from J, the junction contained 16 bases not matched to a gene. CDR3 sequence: CASSPRLDGSGGAYNEQFF. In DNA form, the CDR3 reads TGCGCCAGCAGCCCGCGGTTGGACGGAAGCGGGGGGGCTTACAATGAGCAGTTCTTC.

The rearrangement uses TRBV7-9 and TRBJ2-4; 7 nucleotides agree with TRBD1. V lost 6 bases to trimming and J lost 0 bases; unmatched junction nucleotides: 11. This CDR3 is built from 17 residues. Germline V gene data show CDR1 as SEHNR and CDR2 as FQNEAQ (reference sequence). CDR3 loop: CASSLQGEGAAKNIQYF. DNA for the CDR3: TGTGCCAGCAGTCTCCAGGGAGAGGGGGCAGCCAAAAACATTCAGTACTTC.

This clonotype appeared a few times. The CDR3 DNA follows: TGTGCCAGCAGCTTAGCTGAGTTGGCAGATACGCAGTATTTT. Protein sequence: CASSLAELADTQYF. This rearrangement joins TRBV7-2 to TRBJ2-3; D remains ambiguous. CDR1 and CDR2 (germline): SGHTA, FQGNSA. This CDR3 is built from 14 residues. V lost 0 bases and J 4 bases, leaving 8 bases between the germline ends.

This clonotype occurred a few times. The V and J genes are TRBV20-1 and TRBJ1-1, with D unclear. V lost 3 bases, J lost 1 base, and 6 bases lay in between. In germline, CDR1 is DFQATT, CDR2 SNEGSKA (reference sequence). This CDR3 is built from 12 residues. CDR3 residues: CSASPTNTEAFF. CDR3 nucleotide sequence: TGCAGTGCTAGTCCTACGAACACTGAAGCTTTCTTT.

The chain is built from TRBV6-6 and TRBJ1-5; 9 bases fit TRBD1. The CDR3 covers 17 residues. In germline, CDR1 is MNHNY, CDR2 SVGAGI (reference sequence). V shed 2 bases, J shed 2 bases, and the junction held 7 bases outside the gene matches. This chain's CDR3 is CASSYARQGDGNQPQHF. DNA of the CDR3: TGTGCCAGCAGTTACGCCCGACAGGGGGACGGCAATCAGCCCCAGCATTTT.

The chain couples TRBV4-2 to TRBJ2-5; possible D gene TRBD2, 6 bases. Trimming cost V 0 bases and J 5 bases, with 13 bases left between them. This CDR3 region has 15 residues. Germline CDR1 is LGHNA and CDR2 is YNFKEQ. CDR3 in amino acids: CASSQDMRAGETQYF. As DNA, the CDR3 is TGTGCCAGCAGCCAAGATATGAGGGCGGGGGAGACCCAGTACTTC.

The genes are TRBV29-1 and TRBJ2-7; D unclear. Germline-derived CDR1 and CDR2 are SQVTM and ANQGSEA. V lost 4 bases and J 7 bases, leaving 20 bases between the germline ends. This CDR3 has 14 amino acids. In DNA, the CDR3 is TGCAGCGTTGTCCAACAGTCCTCCTACAATGAGCAGTACTTC. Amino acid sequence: CSVVQQSSYNEQYF.

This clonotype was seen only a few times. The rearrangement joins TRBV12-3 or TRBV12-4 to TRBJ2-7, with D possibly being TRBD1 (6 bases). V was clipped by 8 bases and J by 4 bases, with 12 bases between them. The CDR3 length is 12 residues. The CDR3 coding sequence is TGTGCCAGCGGCAGGGGCCAATACGAGCAGTACTTC. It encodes CASGRGQYEQYF.

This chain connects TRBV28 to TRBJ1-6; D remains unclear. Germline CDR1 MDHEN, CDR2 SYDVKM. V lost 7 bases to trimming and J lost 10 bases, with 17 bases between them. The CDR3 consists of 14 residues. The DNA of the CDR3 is TGTGCCAGCACCCGGGCAGACAACAGATCACCCCTCCACTTT. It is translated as CASTRADNRSPLHF.

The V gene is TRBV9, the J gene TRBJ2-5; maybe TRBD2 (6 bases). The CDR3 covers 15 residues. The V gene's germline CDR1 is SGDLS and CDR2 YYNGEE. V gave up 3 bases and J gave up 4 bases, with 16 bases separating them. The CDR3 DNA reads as TGTGCCAGCAGCGAGGACGTGGGGGGAGGAGAGACCCAGTACTTC. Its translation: CASSEDVGGGETQYF.

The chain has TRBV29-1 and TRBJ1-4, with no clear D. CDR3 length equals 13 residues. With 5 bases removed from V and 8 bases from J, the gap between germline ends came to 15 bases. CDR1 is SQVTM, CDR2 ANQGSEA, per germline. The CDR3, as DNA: TGCAGCGTTCAGAAGCAATTGGGGGAAAAACTGTTTTTT. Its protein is CSVQKQLGEKLFF.

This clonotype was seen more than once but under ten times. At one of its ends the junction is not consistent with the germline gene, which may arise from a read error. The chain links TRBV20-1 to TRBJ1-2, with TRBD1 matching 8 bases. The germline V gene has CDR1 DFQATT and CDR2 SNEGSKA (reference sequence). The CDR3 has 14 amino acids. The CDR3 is CSAGETGEDYGYTF. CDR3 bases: TGCAGTGCTGGAGAGACAGGGGAGGACTATGGCTACACCTTC.

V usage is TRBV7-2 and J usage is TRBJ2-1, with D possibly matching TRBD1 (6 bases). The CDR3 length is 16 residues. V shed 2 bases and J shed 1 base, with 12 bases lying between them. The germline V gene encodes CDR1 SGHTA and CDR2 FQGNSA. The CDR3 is CASSLFGTFSYNEQFF. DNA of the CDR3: TGTGCCAGCAGCTTATTCGGGACATTTTCCTACAATGAGCAGTTCTTC.

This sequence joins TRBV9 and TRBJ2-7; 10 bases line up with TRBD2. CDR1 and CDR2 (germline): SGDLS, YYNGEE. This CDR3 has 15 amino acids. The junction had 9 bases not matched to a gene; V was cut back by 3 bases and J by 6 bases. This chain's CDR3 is CASSGIAGGTGEQYF. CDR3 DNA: TGTGCCAGCAGCGGGATAGCGGGGGGAACAGGCGAGCAGTACTTC.

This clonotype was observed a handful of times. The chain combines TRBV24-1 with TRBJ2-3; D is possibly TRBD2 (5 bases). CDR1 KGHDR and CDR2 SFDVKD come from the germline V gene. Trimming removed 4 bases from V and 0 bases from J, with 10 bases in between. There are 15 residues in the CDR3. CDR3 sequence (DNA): TGTGCCACCAGTGAGCCCCGGACTAGCACAGATACGCAGTATTTT. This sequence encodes CATSEPRTSTDTQYF.

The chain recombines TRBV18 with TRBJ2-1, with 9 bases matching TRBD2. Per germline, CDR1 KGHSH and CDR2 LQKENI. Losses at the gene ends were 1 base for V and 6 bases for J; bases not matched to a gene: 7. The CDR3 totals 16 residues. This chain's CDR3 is CASSPRGGGDINEQFF. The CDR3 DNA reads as TGTGCCAGCTCACCACGCGGCGGGGGGGATATCAATGAGCAGTTCTTC.

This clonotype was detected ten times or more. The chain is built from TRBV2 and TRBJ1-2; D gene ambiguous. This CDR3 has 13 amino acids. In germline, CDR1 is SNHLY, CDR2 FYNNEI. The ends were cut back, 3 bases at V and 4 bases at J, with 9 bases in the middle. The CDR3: CASSETLVYGYTF. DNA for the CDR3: TGTGCCAGCAGTGAGACTCTAGTCTATGGCTACACCTTC.

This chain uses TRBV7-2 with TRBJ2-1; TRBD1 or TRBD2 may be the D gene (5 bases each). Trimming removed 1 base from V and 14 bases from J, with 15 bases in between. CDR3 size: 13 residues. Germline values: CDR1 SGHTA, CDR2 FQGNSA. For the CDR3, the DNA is TGTGCCAGCAGCTTAGGAGCGGAAAGGGGAAAGTTCTTC. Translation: CASSLGAERGKFF.